The 22 T cell receptor beta chains listed next were all sequenced from one sample in a study of control samples from healthy donors and cancer patients. Sequencing used immunoSEQ multiplex PCR; TCRdb keeps in-frame clones, though not all of them. The sample holds around 180,000 clones, more than 85% seen once. The sequencing input was blood. The receptor source for this set is a woman aged 40 to 50 in good health.

The V gene is TRBV5-6, the J gene TRBJ2-7; possible D gene TRBD2, 6 bases. From germline, CDR1 is SGHDT and CDR2 YYEEEE. Trimming stripped 6 bases from V and 2 bases from J, with 15 bases between. CDR3 length: 14 amino acids. The CDR3 loop is CASTIHSGAYEQYF. CDR3 sequence (DNA): TGTGCCAGCACCATCCACTCGGGGGCCTACGAGCAGTACTTC.

The chain links TRBV18 to TRBJ1-1, with TRBD1 matching over 7 bases. CDR3 length: 15 amino acids. CDR1 and CDR2 (germline): KGHSH, LQKENI. J was trimmed by 4 bases and V by 0 bases; bases with no gene match: 5. The CDR3 loop reads CASSPPLSGGTEAFF. CDR3 coding DNA: TGTGCCAGCTCACCACCTCTGTCAGGGGGCACTGAAGCTTTCTTT. The full variable domain, with the rest looked up from reference TRBV18 and TRBJ1-1, is NAGVMQNPRHLVRRRGQEARLRCSPMKGHSHVYWYRQLPEEGLKFMVYLQKENIIDESGMPKERFSAEFPKEGPSILRIQQVVRGDSAAYFCASSPPLSGGTEAFFGQGTRLTVV.

This clone was observed a single time. This chain connects TRBV24-1 to TRBJ2-2, with no clear D. The germline V and J ends were trimmed by 4 bases and 2 bases, with 4 bases remaining between them. CDR1 and CDR2 from the germline V gene are KGHDR and SFDVKD. The CDR3 is 13 residues long. This CDR3 is CATSEPNTGELFF. For the CDR3, the DNA is TGTGCCACCAGTGAACCAAACACCGGGGAGCTGTTTTTT.

V gene TRBV7-9 combines with J gene TRBJ1-2; perhaps TRBD1 as D (6 bases). The CDR3 sequence is 19 residues long. Trimming took off 2 bases at V and 5 bases at J, with 27 bases between the two ends. Germline assignment: CDR1 SEHNR and CDR2 FQNEAQ (reference sequence). Here the CDR3 DNA reads TGTGCCAGCAGCTTAACCCCCCGGGGGCTGATTATTCTCCCTTATGGCTACACCTTC. Translating gives CASSLTPRGLIILPYGYTF. The whole variable domain, remainder taken from reference TRBV7-9 and TRBJ1-2, is DTGVSQNPRHKITKRGQNVTFRCDPISEHNRLYWYRQTLGQGPEFLTYFQNEAQLEKSRLLSDRFSAERPKGSFSTLEIQRTEQGDSAMYLCASSLTPRGLIILPYGYTFGSGTRLTVV.

The rearrangement links TRBV7-9 to TRBJ2-2; 8 bases fit TRBD2. Germline CDR1 reads SEHNR; CDR2 reads FQNEAQ (reference sequence). With V trimmed by 2 bases and J by 3 bases, 8 bases remained unmatched. This CDR3 has 17 amino acids. The CDR3 reads CASSLYSGGADTGELFF. CDR3 in DNA: TGTGCCAGCAGCTTATACTCCGGGGGGGCTGACACCGGGGAGCTGTTTTTT.

The J gene is TRBJ1-3, the V gene TRBV7-8; 8 nucleotides agree with TRBD1. The CDR3 has 16 amino acids. Germline CDR1 reads SGHVS; CDR2 reads FQNEAQ. V dropped 5 bases and J dropped 0; count of bases not matched to a gene: 6. The CDR3 loop is CASSLLGQVSGNTIYF. CDR3 coding DNA: TGTGCCAGCAGCCTATTGGGACAGGTCTCTGGAAACACCATATATTTT.

This clone came up once. V and J are TRBV3-1 (or the pseudogene TRBV3-2) and TRBJ1-2; 8 bases agree with TRBD1. J was trimmed by 4 bases and V by 1 base; bases with no gene match: 5. The CDR3 spans 15 residues. Per the germline V gene, CDR1 is LGHDT and CDR2 is YNNKEL (reference sequence). The CDR3 nucleotides read TGTGCCAGCAGCCAAGCTTTACAGGGGGTCTATGGCTACACCTTC. Its translation: CASSQALQGVYGYTF.

CDR3: CASSQRGNTEAFF. CDR3 coding DNA: TGCGCCAGCTCCCAGAGGGGGAACACTGAAGCTTTCTTT. The rearrangement uses TRBV5-1 and TRBJ1-1; a weak D match, TRBD1 (5 bases). CDR1 is SGHRS, CDR2 YFSETQ, per germline. The CDR3 spans 13 residues. V was trimmed by 7 bases and J by 1 base, leaving 11 bases between them.

The chain employs TRBV7-6 and TRBJ2-7; TRBD1 aligns across 7 bases. This CDR3 comprises 17 residues. Germline V gives CDR1 SGHVS, CDR2 FNYEAQ. V was pared by 1 base and J by 0 bases, with 9 bases of the junction left unmatched. The CDR3 DNA sequence: TGTGCCAGCAGCTTAGAGTCGGCGGCAGGGGGCTCCTACGAGCAGTACTTC. This gives the protein CASSLESAAGGSYEQYF. Combining the CDR3 with reference TRBV7-6 and TRBJ2-7 gives the whole variable domain GAGVSQSPRYKVTKRGQDVALRCDPISGHVSLYWYRQALGQGPEFLTYFNYEAQQDKSGLPNDRFSAERPEGSISTLTIQRTEQRDSAMYRCASSLESAAGGSYEQYFGPGTRLTVT.

The V and J genes are TRBV9 and TRBJ2-7; D gene ambiguous. Germline values: CDR1 SGDLS, CDR2 YYNGEE. The CDR3 consists of 14 residues. The V end lost 0 bases, the J end lost 0 bases, and 7 bases lay between the germline ends. The DNA for the CDR3 is TGTGCCAGCAGCGTAGGGGCCAGCTCCTACGAGCAGTACTTC. Protein product: CASSVGASSYEQYF.

V gene TRBV12-5 combines with J gene TRBJ2-3; D ambiguous. V dropped 5 bases and J dropped 6 bases, with 12 bases sitting between them. In germline, CDR1 is LGHNT, CDR2 FRNRAP. This CDR3 contains 13 residues. The DNA of the CDR3 is TGTGCTAGTGGTCTAAGGCTCGGGGATACGCAGTATTTT. Encoded protein: CASGLRLGDTQYF.

V gene TRBV4-1 combines with J gene TRBJ2-3; 13 bases line up with TRBD2. The CDR3 loop spans 18 amino acids. The germline gives CDR1 MGHRA, CDR2 YSYEKL. V gave up 4 bases and J gave up 2 bases; unmatched junction bases: 9. CDR3 nucleotides: TGCGCCAGCAGCCCGTCACAGGGACTAGCGGGGACCACAGATACGCAGTATTTT. This encodes CASSPSQGLAGTTDTQYF.

The chain links TRBV20-1 to TRBJ1-1, with D uncertain. V was shortened by 7 bases and J by 11 bases, with 8 bases between the two germline ends. Looked up from germline, CDR1 is DFQATT and CDR2 is SNEGSKA (reference sequence). The CDR3 consists of 8 residues. As DNA, the CDR3 is TGCAGTGTCCCCGGGGCTTTCTTT. Translation: CSVPGAFF.

This chain connects TRBV5-1 to TRBJ2-4, with TRBD2 identical over 9 bases. Per germline, CDR1 SGHRS and CDR2 YFSETQ. This CDR3 contains 19 residues. V shed 2 bases, J shed 2 bases, and the junction held 14 bases outside the gene matches. CDR3 loop: CASSLEPSSGGGTKNIQYF. The CDR3 DNA is TGCGCCAGCAGCTTAGAACCTAGTAGCGGGGGAGGTACCAAAAACATTCAGTACTTC.

As concerns this clone: The same CDR3 also results from other DNA sequences found in this sample. The rearrangement joins TRBV3-1 (or the pseudogene TRBV3-2) to TRBJ1-2; 7 bases are shared with TRBD1. V dropped 1 base and J dropped 8; count of bases not matched to a gene: 4. CDR1 is LGHDT and CDR2 is YNNKEL in the germline V gene (reference sequence). This CDR3 is built from 13 residues. The DNA of the CDR3 is TGTGCCAGCAGCCAAGGACAGGGAGGAGGCTACACCTTC. Encoded protein: CASSQGQGGGYTF.

The J gene is TRBJ2-2, the V gene TRBV7-2; D is uncertain. Looked up from germline, CDR1 is SGHTA and CDR2 is FQGNSA. Trimming took 4 bases from V and 2 from J, leaving 8 bases between them. The CDR3 runs to 14 residues. The CDR3 nucleotides are TGTGCCAGCAGCTCGGAACCTAACACCGGGGAGCTGTTTTTT. Translation gives CASSSEPNTGELFF.

The chain uses TRBV14 and TRBJ2-7; the D is unclear. The CDR3 has 15 residues. V lost 4 bases and J 7 bases, leaving 20 bases between the germline ends. CDR1 and CDR2 from the germline V gene are SGHDN and FVKESK. DNA for the CDR3: TGTGCCAGCAGCCCATCGCCCTGGATAATACGGGAGCAGTACTTC. Its protein is CASSPSPWIIREQYF.

The chain joins TRBV3-1 (or the pseudogene TRBV3-2) to TRBJ1-2; tentatively, D is TRBD1 (5 bases). The CDR3 has 15 residues. The germline V gene has CDR1 LGHDT and CDR2 YNNKEL (reference sequence). Trimming removed 3 bases at V and 6 bases at J, with 17 bases between. The CDR3 sequence is CASSQGLRKGNGYTF. DNA of the CDR3: TGTGCCAGCAGCCAGGGTCTGCGGAAGGGGAATGGCTACACCTTC.

The V call is TRBV9, the J call TRBJ1-1, with 12 positions matching TRBD1. The germline CDR1 and CDR2 sequences are SGDLS and YYNGEE. After removal of 4 bases from V and 2 bases from J, the junction contained 12 bases not matched to a gene. CDR3 length: 18 residues. This CDR3 reads CASSTGPGTGGENTEAFF. The CDR3 nucleotides read TGTGCCAGCAGCACCGGTCCCGGGACAGGGGGCGAAAACACTGAAGCTTTCTTT.

The CDR3: CASGRQTAGEKLFF. The CDR3 DNA reads TGTGCCAGCGGACGCCAAACTGCCGGGGAAAAACTGTTTTTT. The chain has TRBV6-5 and TRBJ1-4; D is uncertain. V lost 8 bases and J 8 bases, leaving 18 bases between the germline ends. The CDR3 is made up of 14 amino acids. Germline CDR1 reads MNHEY; CDR2 reads SVGAGI.

The genes are TRBV27 and TRBJ2-7; 10 bases are shared with TRBD1. Looked up from germline, CDR1 is MNHEY and CDR2 is SMNVEV (reference sequence). The CDR3 loop spans 15 amino acids. V gave up 3 bases and J gave up 2 bases; unmatched junction bases: 4. The CDR3 protein is CASSLTGTGAYEQYF. The DNA for the CDR3 is TGTGCCAGCAGTTTGACCGGGACAGGGGCCTACGAGCAGTACTTC.

The chain combines TRBV28 with TRBJ2-6; tentatively, D is TRBD2 (5 bases). V was pared by 8 bases and J by 2 bases, with 7 bases between. Germline V lookup: CDR1 MDHEN, CDR2 SYDVKM. The CDR3 spans 13 residues. CDR3 residues: CASARAGANVLTF. CDR3 in DNA: TGTGCCAGCGCGCGGGCTGGGGCCAACGTCCTGACTTTC.